Reported below is one TCR beta chain. This clone's antigen is unknown. No base quality information exists; no much larger clone differs at one position. This record belongs to a study of blood T cell repertoires in COVID-19 (TCRdb year 2020). Regarding the study in general: Collaborator samples came from the United States, Italy and Spain and covered acute and convalescent phases of COVID-19. The material from the prospective study consisted of cDNA or gDNA derived from T cells, B-cell-depleted T cells, or PBMCs. The dataset comprised deeply sampled blood TCRbeta repertoires from subjects exposed to, actively infected with, or recovered from COVID-19. The repertoires were made available in a free public database intended to serve as a resource for research on the immune response to SARS-CoV-2. The samples were drawn from two sources: the first 160 participants of the ongoing ImmuneRACE study, and some 1,300 subjects contributed by 6 global collaborators. Sample metadata almost always included a de-identified subject ID, COVID-19 status, age in years and sex. Where available, HLA class I and class II types were taken from metadata supplied by the sample provider and were not determined by assay-based typing. Points the paper makes about the study in general: Clinical and demographic metadata were provided uncurated, with the amount varying by source and participant.

TCRbeta CDR3 regions were amplified from genomic DNA using the immunoSEQ Assay, a bias-controlled multiplex PCR. In the paper's pipeline: Within the assay, amplification of reference gene primers was used to estimate how many nucleated cells each sample contained. To quantify the absolute abundance of each unique TCRbeta CDR3 rearrangement, sequence reads were collapsed and filtered. Productive Simpson clonality was computed per sample as the square root of Simpson's diversity index over productive rearrangements. TCRdb carries this immuneACCESS record with in-frame sequences only. Its versions omit some clonotypes, under half of them owing to an unresolved V gene in the studies checked, with the rest unexplained. For V, J and clone size, that table is used; D and trimming come from the DNA. The sample contains over 95,000 clones, roughly 80% of them found a single time. About 18% of the sample is held by the ten biggest clonotypes.

Whole blood was collected in K2EDTA tubes by collaborating institutions according to the institutions' own protocols. For TCRbeta analysis, collaborator samples were shipped as frozen whole blood, as isolated PBMCs, or as DNA extracted from either sample type. The sequence derives from a woman aged 55-70 years with acute or convalescent COVID-19. Sequencing input: peripheral blood.

For the CDR3, the sequence is CASSPSRLQNPYGYTF. Here is the DNA: TGTGCCAGCTCACCATCGAGGCTACAAAACCCTTATGGCTACACCTTC. The chain is encoded by TRBV18 joined to TRBJ1-2; the D gene cannot be resolved reliably. Trimming removed 2 bases from V and 5 bases from J, leaving 18 bases between the germline ends. Including cysteine and phenylalanine, the CDR3 has 16 amino acids. The read is trimmed to its CDR3 DNA, 48 bases read in frame from base 1. Based on the germline V gene, the CDR1 and CDR2 sequences are KGHSH and LQKENI.